The subject of this entry is one T cell receptor beta chain. The antigen is unknown. The entry originates in a study of immune cell composition in non-small cell lung cancer. About the study: Histologic subtype was mainly adenocarcinoma or squamous cell carcinoma. General observations from the study: In adenocarcinoma, maximal tumour-associated clone frequency tracked TIL tumour reactivity. Clones >0.5% enriched in tumour were rarer in adenocarcinoma (about 35%) than squamous (around 75%). Lung squamous cell carcinoma tumours had significantly higher top 10 clone scores and productive clonality than lung adenocarcinoma.

The method was immunoSEQ multiplex PCR; TCRdb's version includes in-frame clones alone and lacks a portion of them. Of fewer than 15,000 clones listed, 55% to 70% were seen once; the top ten hold around 6.9%. Germline CDR1 and CDR2: MNHEY and SMNVEV (reference sequence). This CDR3 spans 14 amino acids. Trimming removed 10 bases from V and 5 bases from J, with 20 bases in between. This TCR came from a human donor with non-small cell lung cancer. Material: lung tumor tissue. The J gene is TRBJ2-5, the V gene TRBV27; D is perhaps TRBD1 (7 bases). The CDR3 is CATKGGGLRETQYF. In nucleotides, the CDR3 is TGTGCCACAAAAGGAGGGGGCCTCCGGGAGACCCAGTACTTC.